These 14 T cell receptor beta chains share one sample of origin, sequenced in a study of cytomegalovirus exposure and HLA in healthy donors. The protocol was immunoSEQ multiplex PCR, while the TCRdb copy is restricted to in-frame clones and leaves out a portion. Of tens of thousands of clones in the sample, nearly 90% were seen once. Sequencing was carried out using PBMCs. The receptors were sampled from a woman under 30 in good health and CMV-seronegative.

The chain recombines TRBV4-1 with TRBJ1-5, with 7 bases aligning to TRBD1. The junction had 8 bases not matched to a gene; V was cut back by 1 base and J by 5 bases. The CDR3 spans 16 residues. Germline lookup yields CDR1 MGHRA and CDR2 YSYEKL. The CDR3 DNA reads as TGCGCCAGCAGCCAAGGCACAGGGGTGGGATATCAGCCCCAGCATTTT. It is translated as CASSQGTGVGYQPQHF.

This clone showed up just once. The rearrangement links TRBV5-1 to TRBJ1-2; 8 bases map to TRBD1. The germline V gene has CDR1 SGHRS and CDR2 YFSETQ. The CDR3 sequence is 13 residues long. V shed 5 bases, J shed 2 bases, and the junction held 2 bases outside the gene matches. Written as DNA, the CDR3 is TGCGCCAGCAGTGGACAGGGAAACTATGGCTACACCTTC. It encodes CASSGQGNYGYTF.

The chain recombines TRBV19 with TRBJ1-4; 8 bases match TRBD1. Germline CDR1 reads LNHDA; CDR2 reads SQIVND (reference sequence). The CDR3 covers 13 residues. The ends lost 6 bases at V and 8 bases at J; junction bases unmatched: 5. The CDR3 reads CASSGQGREKLFF. The CDR3 bases are TGTGCCAGTAGCGGACAGGGTAGGGAAAAACTGTTTTTT.

V and J are TRBV6-5 and TRBJ1-5; perhaps TRBD1 as D (5 bases). Trimming left V 5 bases short and J 9 bases short, with 8 bases between. Per germline, CDR1 MNHEY and CDR2 SVGAGI. The CDR3 contains 11 residues. CDR3 in amino acids: CASSPGWPQHF. CDR3 bases: TGTGCCAGCAGTCCAGGGTGGCCCCAGCATTTT.

The gene calls are TRBV19 and TRBJ2-7; 8 bases line up with TRBD2. The CDR3 is 15 amino acids. The trim removed 10 bases at V and 7 bases at J, leaving 18 bases unmatched. Looked up from germline, CDR1 is LNHDA and CDR2 is SQIVND (reference sequence). CDR3 nucleotides: TGTGCCACCAAATCCGGGACTAGGAGCGGGGGTGAGCAGTACTTC. This translates into CATKSGTRSGGEQYF.

CDR3 nucleotide sequence: TGTGCCAGCAGGGCCGGGCCCGGGAACTACGAGCAGTACTTC. This codes for CASRAGPGNYEQYF. This chain links TRBV6-1 with TRBJ2-7, with a possible D match to TRBD2 (5 bases). This CDR3 contains 14 residues. CDR1 and CDR2 (germline): MNHNS, SASEGT. V was clipped by 6 bases and J by 3 bases, with 15 bases between them.

The CDR3 protein is CASSYPPGGYNEQFF. The CDR3 DNA reads TGTGCCAGCAGCTATCCCCCAGGGGGCTACAATGAGCAGTTCTTC. This chain connects TRBV7-8 to TRBJ2-1; 7 bases align to TRBD1. Germline V gene lookup returns CDR1 SGHVS and CDR2 FQNEAQ. There are 15 residues in the CDR3. V was pared by 4 bases and J by 3 bases, with 6 bases of the junction left unmatched.

V is TRBV7-2 and J is TRBJ2-7, with D perhaps TRBD1 (7 bases). Per germline, CDR1 SGHTA and CDR2 FQGNSA. The CDR3 runs 15 residues. Trimming shortened V by 1 base and J by 1 base, and 11 bases separated the two germline ends. The CDR3 region has the DNA TGTGCCAGCAGCTTAGGCGGGACAGCTTCCTACGAGCAGTACTTC. The encoded protein is CASSLGGTASYEQYF. Combining the CDR3 with reference TRBV7-2 and TRBJ2-7 gives the whole variable domain GAGVSQSPSNKVTEKGKDVELRCDPISGHTALYWYRQSLGQGLEFLIYFQGNSAPDKSGLPSDRFSAERTGGSVSTLTIQRTQQEDSAVYLCASSLGGTASYEQYFGPGTRLTVT.

J is TRBJ2-2 and V is TRBV7-2, with D hard to call. V was trimmed by 4 bases and J by 2 bases, leaving 5 bases between them. This CDR3 region has 13 residues. Germline CDR1 and CDR2: SGHTA and FQGNSA. DNA for the CDR3: TGTGCCAGCAGCTCACTTAACACCGGGGAGCTGTTTTTT. Its protein is CASSSLNTGELFF.

V is TRBV18 and J is TRBJ1-5; possibly TRBD1 for D (6 bases). The V gene lost 6 bases and the J gene lost 2 bases, with 11 bases spanning the gap. The CDR3 length is 14 residues. Looked up from germline, CDR1 is KGHSH and CDR2 is LQKENI. The DNA for the CDR3 is TGTGCCAGCTCGGCTCCAGGGGGCAATCAGCCCCAGCATTTT. Protein sequence: CASSAPGGNQPQHF.

This clone has a single count. Other DNA variants within this sample encode the same CDR3. This rearrangement joins TRBV28 to TRBJ1-1; D possibly corresponds to TRBD1 (6 bases). This CDR3 comprises 15 residues. Deletions cut 2 bases from V and 5 bases from J, with 15 bases between. Per germline, CDR1 MDHEN and CDR2 SYDVKM. The CDR3 sequence is CASSLGQGFRTEAFF. In DNA, the CDR3 is TGTGCCAGCAGTTTAGGCCAGGGGTTTCGGACTGAAGCTTTCTTT.

This chain connects TRBV25-1 to TRBJ2-3, with 7 bases that match TRBD1. V trimming: 6 bases; J trimming: 2 bases; junction bases outside the gene matches: 11. The CDR3 runs to 16 residues. The germline V gene encodes CDR1 MGHDK and CDR2 SYGVNS. The CDR3 DNA reads as TGTGCCAGCAGGAAGGGACGGGACAGTTACACAGATACGCAGTATTTT. Translated, it gives CASRKGRDSYTDTQYF.

Notes on this clone: A read error may produce the germline difference seen at one junction end. DNA of the CDR3: TGCGCCAGCAGGCAAGCCCCACTTACCGGGGAGCTGTTTTTT. Protein product: CASRQAPLTGELFF. This chain connects TRBV4-1 to TRBJ2-2; D ambiguous. The length of the CDR3 is 14 residues. Germline-derived CDR1 and CDR2 are MGHRA and YSYEKL.

V usage is TRBV6-1 and J usage is TRBJ1-1; D is uncertain. Trimming took 6 bases from V and 1 from J, leaving 9 bases between them. Germline V lookup: CDR1 MNHNS, CDR2 SASEGT. There are 13 residues in the CDR3. CDR3 DNA sequence: TGTGCCAGCAGCCTCTCGGGGAACACTGAAGCTTTCTTT. Residues: CASSLSGNTEAFF.